This TCR beta chain was recorded in a study of CD8 T cells in Susac syndrome. RNA totalling about 0.45 to 1 ug underwent reverse transcription with random hexamers. TCRdb reprocessed the immunoSEQ multiplex PCR reads via MiXCR and lists one record per CDR3 protein. The table lists 200,000 or so distinct CDR3 sequences, about 95% of them singletons, with 0.093% in the top ten. Sequencing of TCR beta drew on CD8+ and CD4+ T cells from blood. FACS was used to enrich TEMRA cells, whereas the CD8+ and CD4+ T cells were obtained by negative isolation. The sample taken for sequencing was CD4+ T cells from PBMCs. The receptor was derived from a human donor with multiple sclerosis.

The CDR3 here is CATASANTGELFF. The CDR3 nucleotides are TGTGCCACCGCGAGCGCGAACACCGGGGAGCTGTTTTTT. The chain employs TRBV15 and TRBJ2-2; D not resolved. V was pared by 8 bases and J by 0 bases, with 7 bases between. Germline CDR1 is LNHNV and CDR2 is YYDKDF (reference sequence). The CDR3 is 13 amino acids.